The sequence of this T cell receptor beta chain was determined in a study of read filtering for tumor transcriptome and immune sequencing. Broader study findings: Around 84% of IR-seq clonotypes had one read, totaling around 3.3% of reads; RNA-seq: around 70% and 40%. The CD138-negative fraction was mixed bone marrow immune cells, not pure T cells.

The CDR3 totals 16 residues. Germline V gene sequence: CDR1 MNHNS, CDR2 SASEGT. From approximately 430 ng of RNA, a library with molecular barcoded alpha/delta and beta/gamma adaptors was made. TCRdb re-called the reads through MiXCR, storing one row per CDR3 protein. Seen here are around 60,000 distinct CDR3 sequences, about 21% observed once, and the top ten hold 11% to 15%. As concerns this clonotype: Its antigen remains unidentified. Given a much more abundant clone one base away, this may be a read error.

Every patient had bone marrow sampled while the disease was active. The chain uses TRBV6-1 and TRBJ1-5; the D is unclear. This receptor was identified in a donor older than 35 with multiple myeloma. Input material: a population of CD138-negative cells sorted from bone marrow. CDR3 nucleotides: TGTGCCGGCAGTGGATTGGACCGGGCTGGGGTGGTGCCCCAGCATTTT. As protein: CAGSGLDRAGVVPQHF.